This T cell receptor (beta chain) was obtained from a study of post-analysis software for immune sequencing data. Broader study findings: When patients were compared with controls, about five TRBV segments were more frequent, TRBV5-6, TRBV5-1 and TRBV20-1 among them.

Incorporated into the TCR beta cDNA libraries were unique molecular identifiers, which served to reduce PCR and sequencing biases. TCRdb called the PCR reads again in MiXCR, with one record for every CDR3 protein. Of hundreds of thousands of distinct CDR3 sequences in the sample, 55% to 60% were seen once. To note about this clonotype: Its matching antigen is unknown.

The CDR3 runs 12 residues. The germline V gene has CDR1 SGHRS and CDR2 YFSETQ. V shed 7 bases and J 6 bases; nucleotides not matched to a gene: 7. This receptor was taken from a girl aged 2-10 years with multiple sclerosis. Material: blood. The gene calls are TRBV5-1 and TRBJ2-7, with 7 bases matching TRBD1. The CDR3: CASRQGSAEQYF. In nucleotides, the CDR3 is TGCGCCAGCCGACAGGGTAGCGCCGAGCAGTACTTC.